This T cell receptor (beta chain) was recorded in a study of blood T cell repertoires in COVID-19. Across the whole study: Some COVID-19 samples were acute and others convalescent; all came from the United States, Italy and Spain.

How the authors handled the data: Counts of nucleated cells, estimated from reference gene primer amplification, were obtained. Method: immunoSEQ multiplex PCR; TCRdb's copy keeps in-frame clones and lacks some. That table is the source of V, J and clone size, and D and trimming were worked out from the DNA. The sample has 310,000 or so clones, 85% to 90% seen once. Trimming took off 8 bases at V and 7 bases at J, with 17 bases between the two ends. The CDR3 totals 14 residues. Germline lookup yields CDR1 SNHLY and CDR2 FYNNEI. The TCR originated in a man in his 70s with acute or convalescent COVID-19. The sequenced sample was peripheral blood. The chain uses TRBV2 and TRBJ2-2, with D possibly matching TRBD1 (8 bases). As DNA, the CDR3 is TGTGCCAGCCGGGGGGACAGGTCGGGCGGGGAGCTGTTTTTT. Its translation: CASRGDRSGGELFF.